Each of the 2 T cell receptor beta chains below was sequenced from the same sample in a study of blood T cell repertoires in COVID-19. Some clones are missing from TCRdb's copy, which holds only in-frame ones; the method was immunoSEQ multiplex PCR. The sample records under 200,000 clones, 70% to 80% being singletons. The sequenced sample consisted of peripheral blood. These receptors originate from a woman aged 55-69 years with COVID-19, enrolled during active disease.

The chain employs TRBV18 and TRBJ2-5; 10 bases fit TRBD2. The J segment lost 5 bases and the V segment lost 3 bases, leaving 6 bases of the junction unmatched. This CDR3 has 15 residues. Germline loops: CDR1 KGHSH, CDR2 LQKENI. CDR3 in amino acids: CASSPSGRAHETQYF. CDR3 DNA: TGTGCCAGCTCACCCAGCGGGAGGGCCCACGAGACCCAGTACTTC.

The chain employs TRBV5-1 and TRBJ2-7; 8 bases map to TRBD1. Germline values: CDR1 SGHRS, CDR2 YFSETQ. The CDR3 sequence is 14 residues long. After removal of 4 bases from V and 1 base from J, the junction contained 4 bases not matched to a gene. The CDR3 coding sequence is TGCGCCAGCAGCCCCCGACAGGGGTCCTACGAGCAGTACTTC. Translating gives CASSPRQGSYEQYF.